This is a list of T cell receptor beta chains from one sample in a study of CD8 T cells in Susac syndrome. One entry per CDR3 protein results from TCRdb running MiXCR on the immunoSEQ multiplex PCR reads. The data hold under 200,000 distinct CDR3 sequences, with more than 85% observed a single time. The sequencing sample was made of CD4+ T cells from PBMCs. The receptors were sampled from a human donor with Susac syndrome. The CDR3 runs from the conserved cysteine through the conserved F or W. The D gene is left open where the match is weak. Size values are once, few and many counts, or a class for expanded clones, and some rows have none.

-	TRBJ1-2	TRBV18	TRBD1	14	CASRGTGQNYGYTF	TGTGCCAGCCGCGGGACAGGGCAAAACTATGGCTACACCTTC
-	TRBJ2-1	TRBV6-5	TRBD2	15	CASSVGLNTGGEQFF	TGTGCCAGCAGTGTTGGCTTGAATACGGGGGGTGAGCAGTTCTTC
-	TRBJ2-1	TRBV5-4	-	14	CALGKGGSYNEQFF	TGTGCCCTCGGTAAGGGGGGTTCCTACAATGAGCAGTTCTTC
-	TRBJ2-3	TRBV29-1	-	14	CSVEVMAVGDTQYF	TGCAGCGTTGAAGTCATGGCGGTCGGAGATACGCAGTATTTT
-	TRBJ2-1	TRBV20-1	-	12	CSASGSYNEQFF	TGCAGTGCTAGTGGTAGTTACAATGAGCAGTTCTTC
-	TRBJ2-5	TRBV20-1	-	15	CSARGGVRDGETQYF	TGCAGTGCTAGGGGCGGAGTGCGGGACGGAGAGACCCAGTACTTC
-	TRBJ2-5	TRBV5-1	-	15	CASSPGGRGMKTQYF	TGCGCCAGCAGCCCCGGGGGTAGGGGGATGAAGACCCAGTACTTC
-	TRBJ2-7	TRBV20-1	TRBD2	20	CSVTDRLRLAGIKAHYEQYF	TGCAGTGTCACAGATAGGTTGAGACTAGCGGGTATCAAAGCACACTACGAGCAGTACTTC
-	TRBJ2-3	TRBV6-1	TRBD2	11	CASSTGTIPYF	TGTGCCAGCAGCACCGGGACTATTCCGTATTTT
once	TRBJ2-3	TRBV20-1	TRBD2	14	CSGGPGLDSDTQYF	TGCAGTGGTGGACCGGGACTAGATTCTGATACGCAGTATTTT
-	TRBJ2-5	TRBV6-5	TRBD1	17	CASSYSYSSTGQETQYF	TGTGCCAGCAGTTACTCGTATTCTTCGACAGGGCAAGAGACCCAGTACTTC
-	TRBJ2-7	TRBV30	TRBD2	15	CAWTGTSGASYEQYF	TGTGCCTGGACAGGGACTAGCGGGGCCTCCTACGAGCAGTACTTC
-	TRBJ2-7	TRBV4-1	-	13	CASSQEVGSEQYF	TGCGCCAGCAGCCAAGAAGTTGGCAGCGAGCAGTACTTC
-	TRBJ1-5	TRBV5-6	-	13	CASSLGGVQPQHF	TGTGCCAGCAGCTTGGGAGGGGTTCAGCCCCAGCATTTT
-	TRBJ1-2	TRBV7-3	TRBD1	17	CASSPGHTGQAVYGYTF	TGTGCCAGCAGCCCCGGACATACTGGACAGGCCGTTTATGGCTACACCTTC
-	TRBJ2-3	TRBV20-1	TRBD2	16	CSASGARGGGTDTQYF	TGCAGTGCTAGTGGGGCGCGGGGGGGCGGAACAGATACGCAGTATTTT
-	TRBJ2-7	TRBV12-3/TRBV12-4	-	13	CASSLKGLSEQYF	TGTGCCAGCAGTTTGAAGGGTCTTAGCGAGCAGTACTTC
-	TRBJ2-4	TRBV5-1	-	12	CASSLDRSIQYF	TGCGCCAGCAGCTTGGACCGAAGCATTCAGTACTTC
-	TRBJ2-7	TRBV5-4	TRBD2	15	CASSYTSGGTYEQYF	TGTGCCAGCAGCTATACTAGCGGGGGGACCTACGAGCAGTACTTC
-	TRBJ2-5	TRBV10-2	-	13	CASSEHSQETQYF	TGCGCCAGCAGTGAGCACAGCCAAGAGACCCAGTACTTC
-	TRBJ2-1	TRBV19	-	14	CASAPGATYNEQFF	TGTGCCAGTGCCCCGGGGGCTACCTACAATGAGCAGTTCTTC
-	TRBJ2-7	TRBV5-1	TRBD1	14	CASSLGTGVLKQYF	TGCGCCAGCAGCTTGGGGACAGGGGTTCTCAAGCAGTACTTC
-	TRBJ1-2	TRBV4-1	TRBD1	17	CASSQERLGGSIYGYTF	TGCGCCAGCAGCCAAGAGCGTTTAGGGGGCAGCATCTATGGCTACACCTTC
-	TRBJ2-3	TRBV29-1	-	14	CSVGTEINTDTQYF	TGCAGCGTTGGAACAGAAATAAACACAGATACGCAGTATTTT
-	TRBJ2-7	TRBV19	-	17	CASSIRVGTTRTYEQYF	TGTGCCAGTAGTATAAGAGTTGGGACGACTAGGACCTACGAGCAGTACTTC
-	TRBJ2-1	TRBV20-1	TRBD2	14	CSARVSSGNNEQFF	TGCAGTGCTAGAGTCTCTAGCGGGAACAATGAGCAGTTCTTC
-	TRBJ1-1	TRBV30	TRBD1	13	CAWERTGDTEAFF	TGTGCCTGGGAAAGGACAGGGGACACTGAAGCTTTCTTT
-	TRBJ2-1	TRBV3-1	-	15	CASSQEDTALGEQFF	TGTGCCAGCAGCCAAGAAGACACAGCTTTGGGTGAGCAGTTCTTC
once	TRBJ2-1	TRBV20-1	TRBD2	12	CSSGTSGYEQFF	TGCAGCTCCGGGACTAGCGGGTATGAGCAGTTCTTC
-	TRBJ2-3	TRBV2	-	15	CASSPLASGTDTQYF	TGTGCCAGCAGTCCTCTAGCGTCCGGCACAGATACGCAGTATTTT
few	TRBJ2-7	TRBV18	TRBD1	14	CASSPPGQLYEQYF	TGTGCCAGCTCACCACCGGGACAGCTCTACGAGCAGTACTTC
-	TRBJ2-5	TRBV5-1	TRBD2	14	CASSLKAGGETQYF	TGCGCCAGCAGCTTGAAAGCGGGGGGAGAGACCCAGTACTTC
-	TRBJ2-2	TRBV12-3/TRBV12-4	-	13	CASSRENTGELFF	TGTGCCAGTAGCAGGGAGAACACCGGGGAGCTGTTTTTT
-	TRBJ1-5	TRBV19	-	16	CASSSSPLRARQPQHF	TGTGCCAGTAGTTCATCCCCACTTCGGGCACGACAGCCCCAGCATTTT
few	TRBJ2-7	TRBV29-1	TRBD2	14	CSVGRASGSYEQYF	TGCAGCGTTGGGAGGGCTAGCGGGAGCTACGAGCAGTACTTC
-	TRBJ2-2	TRBV29-1	TRBD1	13	CSVGDRDSGELFF	TGCAGCGTTGGGGACAGGGATAGCGGGGAGCTGTTTTTT
-	TRBJ1-1	TRBV6-2/TRBV6-3	TRBD1	14	CASSNRGESSEAFF	TGTGCCAGCAGTAACAGGGGAGAGAGTTCTGAAGCTTTCTTT
-	TRBJ1-2	TRBV5-4	-	16	CASSLDPRGSNYGYTF	TGTGCCAGCAGCTTGGATCCCAGGGGATCTAACTATGGCTACACCTTC
-	TRBJ1-1	TRBV7-6	-	12	CASSAGSFEAFF	TGTGCCAGCAGCGCGGGGAGTTTCGAAGCTTTCTTT
-	TRBJ2-5	TRBV2	-	11	CASGGKETQYF	TGTGCCAGCGGGGGAAAAGAGACCCAGTACTTC
-	TRBJ2-7	TRBV4-2	TRBD2	14	CASSQKREAYEQYF	TGTGCCAGCAGCCAGAAGCGGGAGGCCTACGAGCAGTACTTC
once	TRBJ1-6	TRBV30	TRBD1	13	CAWRGQGYSPLHF	TGTGCCTGGAGGGGACAGGGGTATTCACCCCTCCACTTT
-	TRBJ1-6	TRBV20-1	-	17	CSARDSRGLDYNSPLHF	TGCAGTGCTAGAGATAGTCGGGGTTTGGACTATAATTCACCCCTCCACTTT
-	TRBJ1-3	TRBV19	-	15	CASSGTTGSGNTIYF	TGTGCCAGTAGTGGAACAACAGGGTCTGGAAACACCATATATTTT
-	TRBJ2-7	TRBV28	-	13	CASSLWEGAEQYF	TGTGCCAGCAGTTTATGGGAGGGCGCGGAGCAGTACTTC
-	TRBJ1-4	TRBV7-9	-	17	CASRLGGGRMTNEKLFF	TGTGCCAGCCGCCTCGGGGGAGGGAGGATGACTAATGAAAAACTGTTTTTT
-	TRBJ2-3	TRBV24-1	-	14	CATSDPALINTQYF	TGTGCCACCAGTGACCCGGCTTTGATAAATACGCAGTATTTT
-	TRBJ2-7	TRBV15	TRBD1	15	CATSRPSQGIYEQYF	TGTGCCACCAGCAGACCGTCACAGGGGATCTACGAGCAGTACTTC
-	TRBJ1-1	TRBV28	-	14	CAATGAARASEAFF	TGTGCAGCCACGGGGGCTGCTAGGGCATCTGAAGCTTTCTTT
-	TRBJ2-7	TRBV5-1	TRBD2	16	CASSLQTSGSFYEQYF	TGCGCCAGCAGTTTGCAGACTAGCGGGAGTTTCTACGAGCAGTACTTC
-	TRBJ1-5	TRBV6-5	-	16	CASSSDGVGSNQPQHF	TGTGCCAGCAGTTCCGACGGGGTCGGAAGCAATCAGCCCCAGCATTTT
-	TRBJ1-4	TRBV6-1	-	15	CASSPPTDANEKLFF	TGTGCCAGCAGCCCCCCGACGGACGCTAATGAAAAACTGTTTTTT
-	TRBJ1-1	TRBV29-1	TRBD1	12	CSVGQMNTEAFF	TGCAGCGTGGGACAGATGAACACTGAAGCTTTCTTT
-	TRBJ1-2	TRBV3-1	TRBD1	14	CASSPGQGSRGYTF	TGTGCCAGCAGCCCCGGACAGGGATCTCGTGGCTACACCTTC
once	TRBJ2-1	TRBV5-6	-	15	CATSYSDARYNEQFF	TGTGCCACCTCGTATAGTGATGCTAGATACAATGAGCAGTTCTTC
-	TRBJ1-1	TRBV28	-	12	CASTSPGTEAFF	TGTGCCAGCACTTCCCCCGGGACTGAAGCTTTCTTT
-	TRBJ1-1	TRBV7-9	TRBD1	12	CASTWTGTEAFF	TGTGCCAGCACCTGGACAGGCACTGAAGCTTTCTTT
once	TRBJ2-3	TRBV20-1	TRBD2	16	CSANRLAGGPTDTQYF	TGCAGTGCGAACCGACTAGCGGGGGGACCCACAGATACGCAGTATTTT
-	TRBJ1-1	TRBV20-1	-	13	CSARPSQGLRAFF	TGCAGTGCTAGACCATCTCAGGGACTTCGAGCTTTCTTT
-	TRBJ2-1	TRBV24-1	-	15	CATSDPVRNKNEQFF	TGTGCCACCAGTGACCCCGTCAGGAATAAGAATGAGCAGTTCTTC